The rows below give T cell receptor beta chains drawn from one sample of a study of T cell responses to AZD1222 COVID-19 vaccine. The protocol was immunoSEQ multiplex PCR, while the TCRdb copy is restricted to in-frame clones and leaves out a portion. The data hold about 150,000 clones, with roughly 92% observed a single time. This sample comprised peripheral blood, obtained 28 days after the second AZD1222 dose. These receptors were taken from an adult who received the AZD1222 COVID-19 vaccine. The CDR3 runs from the conserved cysteine through the conserved F or W. A D gene is named only where the DNA matches it firmly. The size entry is marked missing in some rows and otherwise reads once, few, many or a size class.

-	TRBV9	TRBJ2-7	-	TGTGCCAGCAGCGTGGGGGGGCTGGGCGACTACGAGCAGTACTTC	CASSVGGLGDYEQYF
TRBD1	TRBV11-2	TRBJ2-1	once	TGTGCCAGCAGCGCGTTAGGACAGGTCTCCTACAATGAGCAGTTCTTC	CASSALGQVSYNEQFF
TRBD2	TRBV7-2	TRBJ2-3	-	TGTGCCAGCAGCTCGGGACTAGCGGGTATCACAGATACGCAGTATTTT	CASSSGLAGITDTQYF
-	TRBV5-4	TRBJ1-3	-	TGTGCCAGCAGCTTAGAGCCCCGCTCTGGAAACACCATATATTTT	CASSLEPRSGNTIYF
TRBD2	TRBV28	TRBJ2-7	-	TGTGCCAGCAGTTTCAGCGGGAAAGCCTCCTACGAGCAGTACTTC	CASSFSGKASYEQYF
-	TRBV4-2	TRBJ1-2	-	TGTGCCAGCAGCCAAGATTCGGCCAGGCGCCCTCAAGCTAACTATGGCTACACCTTC	CASSQDSARRPQANYGYTF
-	TRBV5-1	TRBJ2-5	-	TGCGCCAGCAAGGATGTCGAGACCCAGTACTTC	CASKDVETQYF
-	TRBV7-3	TRBJ2-3	-	TGTGCCAGCAGCTTAAGCAGGGTGGCCGATACGCAGTATTTT	CASSLSRVADTQYF
-	TRBV13	TRBJ2-7	-	TGTGCCAGCAGGTTACAGGGTGAGTCCTACGAGCAGTACTTC	CASRLQGESYEQYF
-	TRBV5-1	TRBJ1-1	-	TGCGCCAGCAGCTTGACGGTGAACACTGAAGCTTTCTTT	CASSLTVNTEAFF
-	TRBV12-3/TRBV12-4	TRBJ1-5	-	TGTGCCAGCAGTCGGCAACCCCAGCCCCAGCATTTT	CASSRQPQPQHF
-	TRBV5-6	TRBJ2-7	-	TGTGCCAGCAGCTCCGGGGCGGGCTACGAGCAGTACTTC	CASSSGAGYEQYF
TRBD2	TRBV6-2/TRBV6-3	TRBJ2-7	-	TGTGCCAGCAGTAAGGGTGGTAGCGGGACCTACGAGCAGTACTTC	CASSKGGSGTYEQYF
TRBD1	TRBV11-2	TRBJ1-4	-	TGTGCCAGCAGCTCCGACAGGGTCACAACTAATGAAAAACTGTTTTTT	CASSSDRVTTNEKLFF
-	TRBV23-1	TRBJ1-4	-	TGCGCCAGCAGTCAGTACAAAACGCCTAATGAAAAACTGTTTTTT	CASSQYKTPNEKLFF
-	TRBV9	TRBJ2-1	-	TGTGCCAGCAGCGTAGAAATAGGGAACAATGAGCAGTTCTTC	CASSVEIGNNEQFF
-	TRBV7-8	TRBJ2-5	-	TGTGCCAGCAGCGACCCCTTGGAGACCCAGTACTTC	CASSDPLETQYF
TRBD2	TRBV7-9	TRBJ2-7	-	TGTGCCGTCCGGGGGGGCCAATACGAGCAGTACTTC	CAVRGGQYEQYF
-	TRBV4-1	TRBJ2-7	-	TGCGCCAGCAGCCCGACTTTTGCGGGATCCTACGAGCAGTACTTC	CASSPTFAGSYEQYF
-	TRBV7-9	TRBJ2-7	-	TGTGCCAGCAGCCCCTCCACAGGAGGAAGCGCCACCGAGCAGTACTTC	CASSPSTGGSATEQYF
-	TRBV12-3/TRBV12-4	TRBJ1-6	-	TGTGCCAGCAGTTGGACGGATAATTCACCCCTCCACTTT	CASSWTDNSPLHF
-	TRBV19	TRBJ2-7	-	TGTGCCAGTAGTAGGGGACGTTACGAGCAGTACTTC	CASSRGRYEQYF
-	TRBV7-2	TRBJ2-1	-	TGTGCCAGCAGCTCGGCAGCGGACCTATACAATGAGCAGTTCTTC	CASSSAADLYNEQFF
TRBD1	TRBV6-5	TRBJ1-5	-	TGTGCCAGCACCTTTACCACAGGGGGAAATCAGCCCCAGCATTTT	CASTFTTGGNQPQHF
-	TRBV7-8	TRBJ1-6	-	TGTGCCAGCAGCTTACGGAGGGTCCTTTATAATTCACCCCTCCACTTT	CASSLRRVLYNSPLHF
-	TRBV15	TRBJ2-1	-	TGTGCCACCAGCTTGCGAAGACTGGACTACAATGAGCAGTTCTTC	CATSLRRLDYNEQFF
-	TRBV11-1	TRBJ2-7	-	TGTGCCAGCAGCTCACAGGGAGGTCCGGCCTACGAGCAGTACTTC	CASSSQGGPAYEQYF
-	TRBV10-3	TRBJ1-4	once	TGTGCCATCAGCCGAGGGACGAGCGAAAAACTGTTTTTT	CAISRGTSEKLFF
TRBD1	TRBV6-1	TRBJ2-5	-	TGTGCCAGCAGTGAAGCGGGGTTTGGACAGGGGCGATTTCCCCAGTACTTC	CASSEAGFGQGRFPQYF